This passage covers 4 T cell receptor beta chains from one sample sequenced in a study of PD-1 blockade in mismatch repair-deficient tumors. The method was immunoSEQ multiplex PCR; TCRdb's version includes in-frame clones alone and lacks a portion of them. This table holds 100,000 to 150,000 clones, about 88% found once. This sample comprised peripheral blood, obtained 44 weeks after starting pembrolizumab. These TCRs come from an adult with mismatch repair-deficient cancer.

This rearrangement joins TRBV10-2 to TRBJ1-2; D is undetermined. The CDR3 covers 14 residues. V was pared by 3 bases and J by 2 bases, with 10 bases between. CDR1 WSHSY and CDR2 SAAADI come from the germline V gene. CDR3 loop: CASSDGSGNYGYTF. In nucleotides, the CDR3 is TGCGCCAGCAGTGATGGGTCAGGAAACTATGGCTACACCTTC.

Comments on this clone: The junction departs from germline at one end; a sequencing error may be responsible. V usage is TRBV20-1 and J usage is TRBJ2-1; D gene ambiguous. The germline CDR1 and CDR2 sequences are DFQATT and SNEGSKA (reference sequence). The CDR3 is 11 residues long. CDR3 coding DNA: TGCAGTGCTGGAGAGAACAATGAGCAGTTCTTC. Translating gives CSAGENNEQFF.

V usage is TRBV6-1 and J usage is TRBJ2-7; D not resolved. V was shortened by 1 base and J by 3 bases, with 10 bases between the two germline ends. Germline V gene data show CDR1 as MNHNS and CDR2 as SASEGT. The CDR3 covers 14 residues. This chain's CDR3 is CASSEEPFLYEQYF. DNA of the CDR3: TGTGCCAGCAGTGAAGAACCCTTCCTCTACGAGCAGTACTTC.

The V and J genes are TRBV27 and TRBJ1-1; weak D call: TRBD1 (6 bases). V was trimmed by 3 bases and J by 5 bases, leaving 10 bases between them. CDR1 and CDR2 (germline): MNHEY, SMNVEV (reference sequence). CDR3 length equals 13 residues. The CDR3 DNA reads TGTGCCAGCAGTTTCGGGGGCCGGACTGAAGCTTTCTTT. Amino acid sequence: CASSFGGRTEAFF.